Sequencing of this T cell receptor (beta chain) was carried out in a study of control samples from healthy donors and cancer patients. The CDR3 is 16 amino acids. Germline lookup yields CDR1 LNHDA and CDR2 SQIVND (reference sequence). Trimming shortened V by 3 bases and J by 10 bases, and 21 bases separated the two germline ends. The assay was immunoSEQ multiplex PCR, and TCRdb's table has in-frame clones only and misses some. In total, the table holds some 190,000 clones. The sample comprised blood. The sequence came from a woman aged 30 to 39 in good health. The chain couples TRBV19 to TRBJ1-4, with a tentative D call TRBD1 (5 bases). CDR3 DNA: TGTGCCAGTAGTATGATCACGGGGGATCCGTTCGGAAAACTGTTTTTT. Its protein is CASSMITGDPFGKLFF.